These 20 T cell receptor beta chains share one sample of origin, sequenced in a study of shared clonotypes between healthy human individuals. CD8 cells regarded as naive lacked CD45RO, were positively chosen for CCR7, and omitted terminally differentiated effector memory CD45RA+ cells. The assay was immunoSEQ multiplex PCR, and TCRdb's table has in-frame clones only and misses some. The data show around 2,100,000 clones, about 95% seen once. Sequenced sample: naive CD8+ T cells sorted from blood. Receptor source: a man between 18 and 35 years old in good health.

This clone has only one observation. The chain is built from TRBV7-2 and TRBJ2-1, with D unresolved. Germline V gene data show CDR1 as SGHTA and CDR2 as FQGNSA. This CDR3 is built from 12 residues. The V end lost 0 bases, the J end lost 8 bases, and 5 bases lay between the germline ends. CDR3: CASSLAFDEQFF. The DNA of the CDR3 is TGTGCCAGCAGCTTAGCGTTCGATGAGCAGTTCTTC.

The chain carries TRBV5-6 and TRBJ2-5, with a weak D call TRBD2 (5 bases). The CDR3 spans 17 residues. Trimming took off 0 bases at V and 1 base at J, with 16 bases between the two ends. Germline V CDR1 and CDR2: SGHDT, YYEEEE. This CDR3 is CASSLGRGPLAQETQYF. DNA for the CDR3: TGTGCCAGCAGCTTGGGGCGAGGGCCCCTGGCCCAAGAGACCCAGTACTTC.

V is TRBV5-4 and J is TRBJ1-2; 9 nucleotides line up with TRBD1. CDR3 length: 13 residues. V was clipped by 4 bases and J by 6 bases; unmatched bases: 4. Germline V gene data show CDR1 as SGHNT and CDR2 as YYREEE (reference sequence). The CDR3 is CASSPTGGDGYTF. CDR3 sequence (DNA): TGTGCCAGCAGCCCCACAGGGGGCGATGGCTACACCTTC.

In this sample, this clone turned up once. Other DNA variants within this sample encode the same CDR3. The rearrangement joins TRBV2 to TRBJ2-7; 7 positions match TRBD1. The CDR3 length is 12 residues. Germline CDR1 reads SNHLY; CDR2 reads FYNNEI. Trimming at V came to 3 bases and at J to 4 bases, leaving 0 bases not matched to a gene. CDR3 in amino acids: CASSDRGYEQYF. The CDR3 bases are TGTGCCAGCAGTGACAGGGGGTACGAGCAGTACTTC.

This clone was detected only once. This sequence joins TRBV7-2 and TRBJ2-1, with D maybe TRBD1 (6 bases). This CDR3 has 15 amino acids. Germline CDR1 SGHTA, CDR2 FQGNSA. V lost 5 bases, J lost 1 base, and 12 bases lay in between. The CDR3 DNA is TGTGCCAGCAGCAAACAGACAGGATCCTACAATGAGCAGTTCTTC. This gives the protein CASSKQTGSYNEQFF.

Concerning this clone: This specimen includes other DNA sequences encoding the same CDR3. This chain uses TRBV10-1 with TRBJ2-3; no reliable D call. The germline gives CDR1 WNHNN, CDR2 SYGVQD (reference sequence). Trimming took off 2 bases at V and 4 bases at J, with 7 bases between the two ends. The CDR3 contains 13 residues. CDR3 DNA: TGCGCCAGCAGTGAGGGAGTCGCAGATACGCAGTATTTT. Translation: CASSEGVADTQYF.

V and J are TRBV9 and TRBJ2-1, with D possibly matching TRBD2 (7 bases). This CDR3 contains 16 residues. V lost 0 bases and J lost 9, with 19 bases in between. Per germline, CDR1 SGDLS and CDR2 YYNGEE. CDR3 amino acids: CASSVVGGGPSGEQFF. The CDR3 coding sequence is TGTGCCAGCAGCGTAGTAGGGGGAGGGCCTAGTGGTGAGCAGTTCTTC.

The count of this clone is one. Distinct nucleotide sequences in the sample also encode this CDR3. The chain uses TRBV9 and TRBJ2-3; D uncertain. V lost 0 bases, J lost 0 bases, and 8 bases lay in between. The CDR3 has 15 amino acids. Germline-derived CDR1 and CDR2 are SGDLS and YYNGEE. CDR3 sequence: CASSVGGSSTDTQYF. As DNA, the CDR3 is TGTGCCAGCAGCGTAGGAGGCTCTAGCACAGATACGCAGTATTTT.

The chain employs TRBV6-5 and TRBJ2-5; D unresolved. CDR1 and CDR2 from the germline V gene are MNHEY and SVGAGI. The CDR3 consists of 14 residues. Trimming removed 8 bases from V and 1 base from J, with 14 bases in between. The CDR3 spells CASRSASLQETQYF. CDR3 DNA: TGTGCCAGCCGGTCAGCCAGCCTCCAAGAGACCCAGTACTTC.

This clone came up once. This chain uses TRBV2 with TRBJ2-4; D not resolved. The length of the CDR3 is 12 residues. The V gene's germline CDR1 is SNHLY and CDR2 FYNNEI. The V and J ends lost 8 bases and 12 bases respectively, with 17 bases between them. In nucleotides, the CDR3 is TGTGCCAGCGACCCAGGAAGGGTCGGTCAGTACTTC. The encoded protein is CASDPGRVGQYF. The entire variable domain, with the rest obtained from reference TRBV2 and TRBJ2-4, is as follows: EPEVTQTPSHQVTQMGQEVILRCVPISNHLYFYWYRQILGQKVEFLVSFYNNEISEKSEIFDDQFSVERPDGSNFTLKIRSTKLEDSAMYFCASDPGRVGQYFGAGTRLSVL.

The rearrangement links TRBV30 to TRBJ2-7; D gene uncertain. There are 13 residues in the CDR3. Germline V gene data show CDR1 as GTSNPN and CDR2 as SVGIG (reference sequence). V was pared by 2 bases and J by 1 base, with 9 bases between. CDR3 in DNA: TGTGCCTGGAGTTACGACAAGTCCTACGAGCAGTACTTC. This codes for CAWSYDKSYEQYF.

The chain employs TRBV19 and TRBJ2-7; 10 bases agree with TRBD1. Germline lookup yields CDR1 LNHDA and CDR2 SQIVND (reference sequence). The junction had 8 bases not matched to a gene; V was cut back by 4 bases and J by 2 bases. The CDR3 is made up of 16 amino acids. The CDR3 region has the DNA TGTGCCAGTAGTACCTTGACAGGGGGCGACCCCTACGAGCAGTACTTC. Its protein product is CASSTLTGGDPYEQYF.

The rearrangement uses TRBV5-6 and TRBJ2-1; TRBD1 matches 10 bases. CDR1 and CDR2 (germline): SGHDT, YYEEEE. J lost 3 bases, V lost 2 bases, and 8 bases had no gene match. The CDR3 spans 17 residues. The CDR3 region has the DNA TGTGCCAGCAGCTTCCCGAAGGGGACAGGGGTCTACAATGAGCAGTTCTTC. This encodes CASSFPKGTGVYNEQFF.

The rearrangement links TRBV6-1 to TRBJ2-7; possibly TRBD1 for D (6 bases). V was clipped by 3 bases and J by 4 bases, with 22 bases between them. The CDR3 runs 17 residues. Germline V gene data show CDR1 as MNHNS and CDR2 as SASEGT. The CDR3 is CASSDPIGTGHYYEQYF. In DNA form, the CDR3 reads TGTGCCAGCAGTGATCCAATTGGGACGGGACACTATTACGAGCAGTACTTC.

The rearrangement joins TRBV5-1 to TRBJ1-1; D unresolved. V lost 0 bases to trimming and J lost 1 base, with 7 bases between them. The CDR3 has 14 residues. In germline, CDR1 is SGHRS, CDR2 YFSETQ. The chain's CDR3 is CASSLALANTEAFF. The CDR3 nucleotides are TGCGCCAGCAGCTTGGCCTTGGCGAACACTGAAGCTTTCTTT. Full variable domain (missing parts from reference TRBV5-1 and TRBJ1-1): KAGVTQTPRYLIKTRGQQVTLSCSPISGHRSVSWYQQTPGQGLQFLFEYFSETQRNKGNFPGRFSGRQFSNSRSEMNVSTLELGDSALYLCASSLALANTEAFFGQGTRLTVV.

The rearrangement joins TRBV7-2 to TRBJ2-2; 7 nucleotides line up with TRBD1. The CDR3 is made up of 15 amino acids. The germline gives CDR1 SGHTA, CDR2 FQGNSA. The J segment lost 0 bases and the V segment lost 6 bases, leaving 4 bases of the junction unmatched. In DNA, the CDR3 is TGTGCCAGCAGGCCTGGGACAGCGAACACCGGGGAGCTGTTTTTT. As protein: CASRPGTANTGELFF.

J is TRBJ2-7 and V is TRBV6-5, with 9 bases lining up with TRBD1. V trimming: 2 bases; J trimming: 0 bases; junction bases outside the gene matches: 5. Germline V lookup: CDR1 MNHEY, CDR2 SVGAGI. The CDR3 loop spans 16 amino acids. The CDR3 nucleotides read TGTGCCAGCAGTTACCTCCGGACAGGGGACTCCTACGAGCAGTACTTC. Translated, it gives CASSYLRTGDSYEQYF.

For the CDR3, the DNA is TGTGCCAGCAGCCCCCGGACGGACAATCAGCCCCAGCATTTT. It encodes CASSPRTDNQPQHF. The chain joins TRBV7-8 to TRBJ1-5; D call uncertain. The CDR3 length is 14 residues. Germline CDR1 reads SGHVS; CDR2 reads FQNEAQ. With 5 bases removed from V and 3 bases from J, the gap between germline ends came to 11 bases.

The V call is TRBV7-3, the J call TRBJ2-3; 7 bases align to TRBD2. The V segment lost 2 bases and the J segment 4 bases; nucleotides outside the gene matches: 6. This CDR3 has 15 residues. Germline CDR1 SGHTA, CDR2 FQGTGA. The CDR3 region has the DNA TGTGCCAGCAGCTTACTAGCGGTGAAGTCAGATACGCAGTATTTT. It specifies CASSLLAVKSDTQYF.

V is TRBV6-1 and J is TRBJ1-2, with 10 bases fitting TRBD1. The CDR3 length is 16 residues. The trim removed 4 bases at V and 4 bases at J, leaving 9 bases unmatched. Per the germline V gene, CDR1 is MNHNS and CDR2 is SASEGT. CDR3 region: CASSGSGTGVGYGYTF. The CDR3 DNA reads TGTGCCAGCAGTGGATCCGGGACAGGGGTTGGCTATGGCTACACCTTC.